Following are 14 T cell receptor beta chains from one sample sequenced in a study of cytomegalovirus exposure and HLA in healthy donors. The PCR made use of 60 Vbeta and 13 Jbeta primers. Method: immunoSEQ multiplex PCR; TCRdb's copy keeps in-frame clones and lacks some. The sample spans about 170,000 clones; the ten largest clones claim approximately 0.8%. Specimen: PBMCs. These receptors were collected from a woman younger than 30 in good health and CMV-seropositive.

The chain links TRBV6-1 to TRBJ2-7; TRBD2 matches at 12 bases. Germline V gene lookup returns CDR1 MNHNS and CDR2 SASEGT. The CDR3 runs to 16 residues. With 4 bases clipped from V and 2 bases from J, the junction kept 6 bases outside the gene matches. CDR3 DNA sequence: TGTGCCAGCAGTGGACGACTAGCGGGGGCCACCTACGAGCAGTACTTC. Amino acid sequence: CASSGRLAGATYEQYF.

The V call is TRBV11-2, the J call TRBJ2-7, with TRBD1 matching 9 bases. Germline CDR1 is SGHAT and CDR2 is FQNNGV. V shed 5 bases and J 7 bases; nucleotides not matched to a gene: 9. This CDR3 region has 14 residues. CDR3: CASSPGQGLEEQYF. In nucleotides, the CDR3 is TGTGCCAGCAGCCCGGGACAGGGATTGGAAGAGCAGTACTTC.

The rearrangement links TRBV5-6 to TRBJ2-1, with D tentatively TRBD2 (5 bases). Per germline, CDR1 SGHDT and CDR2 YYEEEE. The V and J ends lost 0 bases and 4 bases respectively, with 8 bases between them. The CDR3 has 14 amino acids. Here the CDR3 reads CASSLGGRYNEQFF. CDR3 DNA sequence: TGTGCCAGCAGCTTGGGCGGGCGGTACAATGAGCAGTTCTTC.

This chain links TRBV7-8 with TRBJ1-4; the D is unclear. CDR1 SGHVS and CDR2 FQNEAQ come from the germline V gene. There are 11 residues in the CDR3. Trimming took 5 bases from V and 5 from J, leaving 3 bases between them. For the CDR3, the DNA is TGTGCCAGCAGCCAAAATGAAAAACTGTTTTTT. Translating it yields CASSQNEKLFF.

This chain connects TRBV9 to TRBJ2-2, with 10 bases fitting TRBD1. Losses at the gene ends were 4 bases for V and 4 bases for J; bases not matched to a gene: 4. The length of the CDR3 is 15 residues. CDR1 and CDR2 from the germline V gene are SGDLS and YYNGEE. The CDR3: CASSPGTGVTGELFF. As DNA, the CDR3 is TGTGCCAGCAGCCCCGGGACAGGGGTCACCGGGGAGCTGTTTTTT.

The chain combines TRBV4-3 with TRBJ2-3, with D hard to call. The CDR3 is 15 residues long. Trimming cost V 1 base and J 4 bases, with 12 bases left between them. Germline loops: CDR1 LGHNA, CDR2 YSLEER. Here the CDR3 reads CASSQGSVTADTQYF. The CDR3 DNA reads TGCGCCAGCAGCCAAGGGAGCGTTACCGCAGATACGCAGTATTTT.

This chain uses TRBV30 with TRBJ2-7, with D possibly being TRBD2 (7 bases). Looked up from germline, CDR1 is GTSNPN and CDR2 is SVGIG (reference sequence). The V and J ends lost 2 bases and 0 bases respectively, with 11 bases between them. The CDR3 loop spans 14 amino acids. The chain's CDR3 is CAWSWGGGSYEQYF. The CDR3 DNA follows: TGTGCCTGGAGTTGGGGGGGCGGCTCCTACGAGCAGTACTTC.

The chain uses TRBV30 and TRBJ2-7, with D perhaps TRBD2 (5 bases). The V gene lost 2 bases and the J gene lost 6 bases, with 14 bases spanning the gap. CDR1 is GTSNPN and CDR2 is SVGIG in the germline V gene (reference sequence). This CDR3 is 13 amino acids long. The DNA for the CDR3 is TGTGCCTGGAGTCCCCTAGAGAGCGGCGAGCAGTACTTC. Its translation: CAWSPLESGEQYF. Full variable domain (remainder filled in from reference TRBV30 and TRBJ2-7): SQTIHQWPATLVQPVGSPLSLECTVEGTSNPNLYWYRQAAGRGLQLLFYSVGIGQISSEVPQNLSASRPQDRQFILSSKKLLLSDSGFYLCAWSPLESGEQYFGPGTRLTVT.

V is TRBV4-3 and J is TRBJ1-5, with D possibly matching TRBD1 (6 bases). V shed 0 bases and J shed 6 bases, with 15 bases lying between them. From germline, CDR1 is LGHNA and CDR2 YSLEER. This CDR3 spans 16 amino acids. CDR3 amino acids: CASSQDRNRVGQPQHF. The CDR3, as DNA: TGCGCCAGCAGCCAAGATCGGAACAGGGTCGGTCAGCCCCAGCATTTT.

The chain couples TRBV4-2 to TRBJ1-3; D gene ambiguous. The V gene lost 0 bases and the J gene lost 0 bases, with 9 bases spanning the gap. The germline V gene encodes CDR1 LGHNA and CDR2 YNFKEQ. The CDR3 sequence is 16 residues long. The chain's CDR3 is CASSQDGASSGNTIYF. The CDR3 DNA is TGTGCCAGCAGCCAAGATGGTGCCAGCTCTGGAAACACCATATATTTT.

CDR3 protein: CASSHDRGLGGELFF. The DNA of the CDR3 is TGTGCCAGCAGTCACGACAGGGGGTTAGGCGGGGAGCTGTTTTTT. The rearrangement uses TRBV11-3 and TRBJ2-2; 9 bases agree with TRBD1. The CDR3 has 15 residues. V shed 6 bases, J shed 7 bases, and the junction held 9 bases outside the gene matches. Germline assignment: CDR1 SGHNT and CDR2 YENEEA.

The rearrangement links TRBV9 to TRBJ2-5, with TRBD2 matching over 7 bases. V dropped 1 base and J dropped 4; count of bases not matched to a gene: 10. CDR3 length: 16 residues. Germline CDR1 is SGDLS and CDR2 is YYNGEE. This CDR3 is CASSVSSRESGETQYF. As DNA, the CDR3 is TGTGCCAGCAGCGTATCGTCGCGGGAGTCGGGAGAGACCCAGTACTTC.

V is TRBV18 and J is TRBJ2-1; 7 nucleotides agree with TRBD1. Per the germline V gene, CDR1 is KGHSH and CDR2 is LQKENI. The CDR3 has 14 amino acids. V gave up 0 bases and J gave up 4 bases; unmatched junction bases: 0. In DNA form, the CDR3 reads TGTGCCAGCTCACCACCGGGACAGTACAATGAGCAGTTCTTC. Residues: CASSPPGQYNEQFF. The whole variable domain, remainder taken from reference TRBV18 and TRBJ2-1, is NAGVMQNPRHLVRRRGQEARLRCSPMKGHSHVYWYRQLPEEGLKFMVYLQKENIIDESGMPKERFSAEFPKEGPSILRIQQVVRGDSAAYFCASSPPGQYNEQFFGPGTRLTVL.

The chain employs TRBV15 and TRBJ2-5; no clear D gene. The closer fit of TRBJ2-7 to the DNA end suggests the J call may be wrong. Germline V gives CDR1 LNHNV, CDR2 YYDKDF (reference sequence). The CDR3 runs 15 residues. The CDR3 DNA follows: TGTGCCACCAGCAGAGATGCCAATCCCCGAGGCGAGCAGTACTTC. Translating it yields CATSRDANPRGEQYF.